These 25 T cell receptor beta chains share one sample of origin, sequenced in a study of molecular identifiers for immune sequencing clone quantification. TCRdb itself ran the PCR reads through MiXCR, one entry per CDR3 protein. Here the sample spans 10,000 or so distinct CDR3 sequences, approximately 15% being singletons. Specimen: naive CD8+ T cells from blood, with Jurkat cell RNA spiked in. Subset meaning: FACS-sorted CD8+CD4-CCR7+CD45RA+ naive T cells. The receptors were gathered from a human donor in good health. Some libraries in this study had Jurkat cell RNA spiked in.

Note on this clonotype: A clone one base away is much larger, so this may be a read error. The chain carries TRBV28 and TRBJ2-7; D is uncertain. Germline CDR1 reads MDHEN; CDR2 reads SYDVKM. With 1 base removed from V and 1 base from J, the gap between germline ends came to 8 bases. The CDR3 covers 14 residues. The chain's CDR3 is CASSLLDPSYEQYF. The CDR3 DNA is TGTGCCAGCAGTTTATTGGATCCGTCCTACGAGCAGTACTTC.

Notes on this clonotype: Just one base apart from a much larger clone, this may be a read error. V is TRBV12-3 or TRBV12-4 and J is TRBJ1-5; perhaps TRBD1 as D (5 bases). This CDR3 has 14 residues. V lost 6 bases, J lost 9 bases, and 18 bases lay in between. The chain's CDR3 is CASSFDSRDRPQHF. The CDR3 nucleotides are TGTGCCAGCAGCTTCGATAGCCGGGACCGGCCCCAGCATTTT.

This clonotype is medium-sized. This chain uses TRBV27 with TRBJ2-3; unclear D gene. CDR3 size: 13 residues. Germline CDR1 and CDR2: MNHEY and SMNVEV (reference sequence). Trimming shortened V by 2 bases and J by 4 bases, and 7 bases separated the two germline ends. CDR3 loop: CASSLNWADTQYF. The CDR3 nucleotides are TGTGCCAGCAGTTTAAACTGGGCAGATACGCAGTATTTT.

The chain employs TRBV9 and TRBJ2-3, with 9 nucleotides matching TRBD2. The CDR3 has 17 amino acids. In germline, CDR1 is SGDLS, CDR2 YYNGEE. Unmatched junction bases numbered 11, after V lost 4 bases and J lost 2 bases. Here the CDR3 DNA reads TGTGCCAGCAGCTCCAGCGGGGGGCGGGGATTCACAGATACGCAGTATTTT. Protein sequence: CASSSSGGRGFTDTQYF.

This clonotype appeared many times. CDR3 protein: CASSPGRDNTDTQYF. As DNA, the CDR3 is TGTGCCAGCAGCCCCGGAAGGGACAACACAGATACGCAGTATTTT. The rearrangement joins TRBV12-3 or TRBV12-4 to TRBJ2-3; tentatively, D is TRBD1 (6 bases). V gave up 6 bases and J gave up 2 bases, with 15 bases separating them. This CDR3 is 15 amino acids long.

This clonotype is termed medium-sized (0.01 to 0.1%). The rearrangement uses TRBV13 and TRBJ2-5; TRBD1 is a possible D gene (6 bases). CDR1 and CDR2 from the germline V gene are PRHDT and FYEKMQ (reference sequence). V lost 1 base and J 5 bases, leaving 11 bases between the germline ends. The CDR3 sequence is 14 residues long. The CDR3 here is CASSLDRQGETQYF. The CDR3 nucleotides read TGTGCCAGCAGCTTAGACAGGCAGGGGGAGACCCAGTACTTC.

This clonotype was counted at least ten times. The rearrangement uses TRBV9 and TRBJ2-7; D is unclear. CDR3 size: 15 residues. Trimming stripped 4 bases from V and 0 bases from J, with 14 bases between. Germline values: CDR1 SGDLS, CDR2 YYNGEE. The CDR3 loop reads CASSTTSASSYEQYF. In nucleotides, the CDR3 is TGTGCCAGCAGCACCACGAGCGCGAGCTCCTACGAGCAGTACTTC.

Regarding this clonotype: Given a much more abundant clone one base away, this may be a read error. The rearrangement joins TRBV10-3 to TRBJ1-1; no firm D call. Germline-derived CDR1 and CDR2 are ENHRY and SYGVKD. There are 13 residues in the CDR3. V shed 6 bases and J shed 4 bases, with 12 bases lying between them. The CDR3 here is CAIRTRPSTEAFF. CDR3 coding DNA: TGTGCCATCAGGACAAGACCGAGCACTGAAGCTTTCTTT.

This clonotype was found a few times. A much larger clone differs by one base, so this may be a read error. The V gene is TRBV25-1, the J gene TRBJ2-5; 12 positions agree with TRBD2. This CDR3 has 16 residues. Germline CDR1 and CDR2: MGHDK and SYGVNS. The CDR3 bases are TGTGCCAGCAGTCTAGCGGGAGGGCCGGTTTTAGAGACCCTGTACTTC. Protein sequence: CASSLAGGPVLETLYF.

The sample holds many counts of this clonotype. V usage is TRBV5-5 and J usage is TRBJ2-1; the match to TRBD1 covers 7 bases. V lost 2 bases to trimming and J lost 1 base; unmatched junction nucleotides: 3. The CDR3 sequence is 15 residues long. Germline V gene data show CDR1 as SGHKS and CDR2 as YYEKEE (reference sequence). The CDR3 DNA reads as TGTGCCAGCAGCTTAGGGACAGCTTCCTACAATGAGCAGTTCTTC. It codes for CASSLGTASYNEQFF.

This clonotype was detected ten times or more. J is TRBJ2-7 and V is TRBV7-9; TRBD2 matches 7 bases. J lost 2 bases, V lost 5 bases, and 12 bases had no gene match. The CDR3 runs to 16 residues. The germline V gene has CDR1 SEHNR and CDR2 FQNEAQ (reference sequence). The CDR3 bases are TGTGCCAGCAGCCCTACAAGCGGGGACCCGACCTACGAGCAGTACTTC. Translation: CASSPTSGDPTYEQYF.

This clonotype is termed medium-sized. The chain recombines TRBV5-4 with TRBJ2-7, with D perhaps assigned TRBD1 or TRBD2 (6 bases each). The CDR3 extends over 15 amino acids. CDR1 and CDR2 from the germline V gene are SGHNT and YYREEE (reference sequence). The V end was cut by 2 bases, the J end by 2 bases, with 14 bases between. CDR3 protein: CASSFWGASPYEQYF. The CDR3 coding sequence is TGTGCCAGCAGCTTCTGGGGGGCATCCCCCTACGAGCAGTACTTC.

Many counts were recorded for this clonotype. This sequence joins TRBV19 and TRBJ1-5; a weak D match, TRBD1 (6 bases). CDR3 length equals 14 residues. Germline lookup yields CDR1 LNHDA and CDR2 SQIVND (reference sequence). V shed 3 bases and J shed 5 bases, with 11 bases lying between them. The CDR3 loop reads CASSMDRIDQPQHF. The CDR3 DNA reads TGTGCCAGTAGTATGGACAGAATCGATCAGCCCCAGCATTTT.

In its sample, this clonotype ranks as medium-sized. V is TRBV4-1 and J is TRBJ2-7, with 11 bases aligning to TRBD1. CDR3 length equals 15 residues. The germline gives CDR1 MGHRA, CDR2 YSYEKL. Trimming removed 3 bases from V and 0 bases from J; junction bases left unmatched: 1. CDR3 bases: TGCGCCAGCAGCCACGGGACAGGGGGCTCCTACGAGCAGTACTTC. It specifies CASSHGTGGSYEQYF.

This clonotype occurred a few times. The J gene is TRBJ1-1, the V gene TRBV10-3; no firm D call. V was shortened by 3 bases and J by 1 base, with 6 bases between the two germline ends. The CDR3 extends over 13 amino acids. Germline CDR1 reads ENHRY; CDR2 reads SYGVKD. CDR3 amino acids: CAISDVGNTEAFF. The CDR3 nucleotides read TGTGCCATCAGTGATGTCGGGAACACTGAAGCTTTCTTT.

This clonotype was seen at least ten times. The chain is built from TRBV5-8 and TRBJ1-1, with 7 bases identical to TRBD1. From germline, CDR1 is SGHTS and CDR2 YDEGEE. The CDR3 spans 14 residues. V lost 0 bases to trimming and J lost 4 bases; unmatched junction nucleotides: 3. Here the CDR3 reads CASSLGPGGTEAFF. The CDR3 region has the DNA TGTGCCAGCAGCTTGGGACCAGGGGGCACTGAAGCTTTCTTT.

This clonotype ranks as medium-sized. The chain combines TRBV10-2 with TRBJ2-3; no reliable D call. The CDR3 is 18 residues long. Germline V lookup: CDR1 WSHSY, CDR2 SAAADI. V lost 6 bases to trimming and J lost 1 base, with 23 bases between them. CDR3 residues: CASSQGRVYPSGTDTQYF. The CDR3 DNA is TGCGCCAGCAGCCAAGGACGGGTGTACCCGTCCGGCACAGATACGCAGTATTTT.

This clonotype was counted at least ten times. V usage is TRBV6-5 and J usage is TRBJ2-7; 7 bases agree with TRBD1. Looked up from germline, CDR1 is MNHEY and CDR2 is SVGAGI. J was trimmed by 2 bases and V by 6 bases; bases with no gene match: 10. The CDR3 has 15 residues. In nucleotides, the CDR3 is TGTGCCAGCAGAGGACAGGCGCCTTTTCCCTACGAGCAGTACTTC. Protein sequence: CASRGQAPFPYEQYF.

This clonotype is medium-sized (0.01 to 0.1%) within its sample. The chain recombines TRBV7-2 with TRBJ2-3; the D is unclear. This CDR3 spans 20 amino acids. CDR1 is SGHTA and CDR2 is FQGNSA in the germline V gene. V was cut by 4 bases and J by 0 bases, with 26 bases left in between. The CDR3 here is CASSSPLDKLRPSSTDTQYF. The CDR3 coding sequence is TGTGCCAGCAGCTCCCCGTTGGATAAACTCCGCCCCAGTAGCACAGATACGCAGTATTTT.

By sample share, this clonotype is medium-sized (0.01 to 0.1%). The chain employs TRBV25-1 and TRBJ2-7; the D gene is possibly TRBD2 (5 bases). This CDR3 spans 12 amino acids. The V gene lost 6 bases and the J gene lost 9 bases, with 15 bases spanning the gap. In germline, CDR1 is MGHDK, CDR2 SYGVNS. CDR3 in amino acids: CASRQEAGGQYF. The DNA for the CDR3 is TGTGCCAGCAGGCAAGAGGCAGGAGGGCAGTACTTC.

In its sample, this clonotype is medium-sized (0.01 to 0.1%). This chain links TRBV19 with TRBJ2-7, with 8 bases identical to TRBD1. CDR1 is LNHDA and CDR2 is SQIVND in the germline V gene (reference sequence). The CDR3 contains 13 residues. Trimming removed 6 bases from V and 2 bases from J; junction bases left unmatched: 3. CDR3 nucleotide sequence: TGTGCCAGTAGCCCGGGACAGGCCTACGAGCAGTACTTC. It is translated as CASSPGQAYEQYF.

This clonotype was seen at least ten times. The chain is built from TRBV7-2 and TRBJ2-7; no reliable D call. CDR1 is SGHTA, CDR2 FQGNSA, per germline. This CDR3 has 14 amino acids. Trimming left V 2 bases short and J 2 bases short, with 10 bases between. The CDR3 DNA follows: TGTGCCAGCAGCTTATACCCAGAGACCTACGAGCAGTACTTC. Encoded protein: CASSLYPETYEQYF.

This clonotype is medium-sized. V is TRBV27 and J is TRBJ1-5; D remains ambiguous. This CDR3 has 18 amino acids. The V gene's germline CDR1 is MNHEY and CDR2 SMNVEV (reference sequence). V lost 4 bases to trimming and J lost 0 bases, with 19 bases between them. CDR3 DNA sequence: TGTGCCAGCAGTTCCACACATACTCTTCAAGTTAGCAATCAGCCCCAGCATTTT. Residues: CASSSTHTLQVSNQPQHF.

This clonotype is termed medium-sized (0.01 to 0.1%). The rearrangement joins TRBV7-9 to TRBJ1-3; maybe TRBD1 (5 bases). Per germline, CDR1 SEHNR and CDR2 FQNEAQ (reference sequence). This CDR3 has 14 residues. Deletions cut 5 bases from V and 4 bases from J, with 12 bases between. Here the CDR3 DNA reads TGTGCCAGCAGCACAGGACCAAGCGGAAACACCATATATTTT. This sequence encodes CASSTGPSGNTIYF.

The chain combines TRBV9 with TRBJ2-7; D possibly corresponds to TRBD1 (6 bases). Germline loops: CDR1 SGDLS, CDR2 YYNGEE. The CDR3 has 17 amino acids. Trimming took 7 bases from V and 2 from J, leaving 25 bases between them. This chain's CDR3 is CASAQGQGKQYPYEQYF. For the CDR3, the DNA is TGTGCCAGCGCCCAGGGGCAGGGTAAACAGTACCCCTACGAGCAGTACTTC. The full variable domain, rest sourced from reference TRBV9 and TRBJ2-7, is DSGVTQTPKHLITATGQRVTLRCSPRSGDLSVYWYQQSLDQGLQFLIQYYNGEERAKGNILERFSAQQFPDLHSELNLSSLELGDSALYFCASAQGQGKQYPYEQYFGPGTRLTVT.